A selection of T cell receptor beta chains follows, all from one sample in a study of cytomegalovirus exposure and HLA in healthy donors. Repertoires were generated with immunoSEQ multiplex PCR, while TCRdb's copy carries only in-frame clones and drops some. The repertoire has some 180,000 clones, around 80% of them found once; the top ten carry about 1.5%. Sequencing was carried out using PBMCs. These receptors all come from a young man in good health and CMV-seronegative. Both conserved end residues are part of each CDR3. D genes are given only for firm matches.

D gene: NA
V gene: TRBV6-5
J gene: TRBJ1-2
CDR3 DNA: TGTGCCAGCAGCCTCTTTGGACAGTACGGCTACACCTTC
CDR3 protein: CASSLFGQYGYTF

D gene: TRBD1
V gene: TRBV7-9
J gene: TRBJ1-4
CDR3 DNA: TGTGCCAGCAGCGTCCGACAGGGAACTAATGAAAAACTGTTTTTT
CDR3 protein: CASSVRQGTNEKLFF

D gene: TRBD1
V gene: TRBV30
J gene: TRBJ1-2
CDR3 DNA: TGTGCCTGGAGTCTGGGACAGCCCGGCGGGTATGGCTACACCTTC
CDR3 protein: CAWSLGQPGGYGYTF

D gene: NA
V gene: TRBV7-2
J gene: TRBJ1-1
CDR3 DNA: TGTGCCAGCAGCTTATCGGCGGCTGGGAACACTGAAGCTTTCTTT
CDR3 protein: CASSLSAAGNTEAFF

D gene: TRBD2
V gene: TRBV7-8
J gene: TRBJ2-5
CDR3 DNA: TGTGCCAGCACCCAGCCCCCCTCTAGCGGGGGGGCGGGAGAGACCCAGTACTTC
CDR3 protein: CASTQPPSSGGAGETQYF

D gene: NA
V gene: TRBV7-6
J gene: TRBJ2-7
CDR3 DNA: TGTGCCAGCAGCTTCACGAGCTACGAGCAGTACTTC
CDR3 protein: CASSFTSYEQYF

D gene: NA
V gene: TRBV7-7
J gene: TRBJ2-2
CDR3 DNA: TGTGCTAGCAGCTCCCGGGAGAAGGGGGAGCTGTTTTTT
CDR3 protein: CASSSREKGELFF

D gene: TRBD2
V gene: TRBV7-9
J gene: TRBJ2-5
CDR3 DNA: TGTGCCAGCAGTCTAAATAGCGGGAAAGAGACCCAGTACTTC
CDR3 protein: CASSLNSGKETQYF

D gene: NA
V gene: TRBV7-2
J gene: TRBJ2-4
CDR3 DNA: TGTGCCAGCAGCTTAGGGTCGACAGCAGTCTTAGCCAAAAACATTCAGTACTTC
CDR3 protein: CASSLGSTAVLAKNIQYF

D gene: NA
V gene: TRBV5-1
J gene: TRBJ2-1
CDR3 DNA: TGCGCCAGCAACGGCCAAGGGAGTGAGCAGTTCTTC
CDR3 protein: CASNGQGSEQFF

D gene: NA
V gene: TRBV19
J gene: TRBJ2-7
CDR3 DNA: TGTGCCAGTAGTATAGATAACAGGGTAGGCTACGAGCAGTACTTC
CDR3 protein: CASSIDNRVGYEQYF